The present T cell receptor (beta chain) was sequenced within a study of molecular identifiers for immune sequencing clone quantification. Only a few counts were recorded for this clonotype. The CDR3 is 13 amino acids. Germline loops: CDR1 MDHEN, CDR2 SYDVKM. TCRdb recomputed calls from the PCR reads with MiXCR, one row per CDR3 protein. The data contain about 40,000 distinct CDR3 sequences, about a fifth of them singletons. The authors sorted naive CD8 T cells as CD8+CD4-CCR7+CD45RA+. The sequence was obtained from a human donor in good health. Some libraries in this study had Jurkat cell RNA spiked in. The rearrangement uses TRBV28 and TRBJ1-1; a weak D match, TRBD1 (5 bases). The sequenced sample consisted of naive CD8+ T cells from blood, with Jurkat cell RNA spiked in. Subset given: FACS-sorted CD8+CD4-CCR7+CD45RA+ naive T cells. The CDR3 loop reads CVNSGGKNTEAFF. In nucleotides, the CDR3 is TGTGTCAACAGCGGGGGGAAGAACACTGAAGCTTTCTTT.